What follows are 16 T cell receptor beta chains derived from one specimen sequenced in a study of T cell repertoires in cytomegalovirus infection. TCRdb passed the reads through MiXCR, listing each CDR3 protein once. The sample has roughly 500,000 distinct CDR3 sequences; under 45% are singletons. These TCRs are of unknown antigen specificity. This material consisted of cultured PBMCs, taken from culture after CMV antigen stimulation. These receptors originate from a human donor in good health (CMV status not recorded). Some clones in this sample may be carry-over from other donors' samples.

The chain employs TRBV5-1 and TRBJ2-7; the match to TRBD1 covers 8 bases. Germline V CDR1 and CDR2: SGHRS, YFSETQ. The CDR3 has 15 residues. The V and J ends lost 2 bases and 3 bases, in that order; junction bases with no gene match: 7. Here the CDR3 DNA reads TGCGCCAGCAGCTTCTGGACAGGGCCGAACTACGAGCAGTACTTC. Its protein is CASSFWTGPNYEQYF.

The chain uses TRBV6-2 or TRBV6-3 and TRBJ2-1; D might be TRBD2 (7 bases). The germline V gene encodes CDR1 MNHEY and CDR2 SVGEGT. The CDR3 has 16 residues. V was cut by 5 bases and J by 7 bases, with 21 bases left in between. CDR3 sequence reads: CASSDPIGGGRNEQFF. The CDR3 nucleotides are TGTGCCAGCAGTGACCCGATAGGGGGGGGAAGGAATGAGCAGTTCTTC.

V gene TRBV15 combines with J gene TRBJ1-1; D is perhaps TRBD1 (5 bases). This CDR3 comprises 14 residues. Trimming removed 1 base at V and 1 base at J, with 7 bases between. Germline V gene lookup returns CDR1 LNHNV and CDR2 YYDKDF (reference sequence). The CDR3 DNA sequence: TGTGCCACCAGCAGAGTCAGGGAGAACACTGAAGCTTTCTTT. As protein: CATSRVRENTEAFF. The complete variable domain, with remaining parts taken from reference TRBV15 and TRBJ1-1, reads DAMVIQNPRYQVTQFGKPVTLSCSQTLNHNVMYWYQQKSSQAPKLLFHYYDKDFNNEADTPDNFQSRRPNTSFCFLDIRSPGLGDTAMYLCATSRVRENTEAFFGQGTRLTVV.

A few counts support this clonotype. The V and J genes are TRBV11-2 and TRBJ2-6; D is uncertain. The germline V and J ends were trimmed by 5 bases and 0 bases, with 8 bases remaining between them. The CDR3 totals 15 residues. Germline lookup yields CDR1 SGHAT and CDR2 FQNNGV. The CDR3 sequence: CASSMGISGANVLTF. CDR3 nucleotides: TGTGCCAGCAGCATGGGGATCTCTGGGGCCAACGTCCTGACTTTC.

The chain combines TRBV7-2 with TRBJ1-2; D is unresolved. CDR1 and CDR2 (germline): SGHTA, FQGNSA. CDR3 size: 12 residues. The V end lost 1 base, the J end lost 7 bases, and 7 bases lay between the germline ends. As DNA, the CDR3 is TGTGCCAGCAGCTTAGGCCTTTTTGGCTACACCTTC. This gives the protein CASSLGLFGYTF.

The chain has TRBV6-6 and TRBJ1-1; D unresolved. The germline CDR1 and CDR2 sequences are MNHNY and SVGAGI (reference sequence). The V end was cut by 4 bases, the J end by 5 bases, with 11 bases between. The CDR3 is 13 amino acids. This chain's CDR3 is CASSFKVRTEAFF. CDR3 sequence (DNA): TGTGCCAGCAGTTTCAAGGTTAGGACTGAAGCTTTCTTT.

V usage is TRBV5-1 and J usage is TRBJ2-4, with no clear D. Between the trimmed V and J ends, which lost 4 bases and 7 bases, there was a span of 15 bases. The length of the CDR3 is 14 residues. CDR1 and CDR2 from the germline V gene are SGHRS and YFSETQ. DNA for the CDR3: TGCGCCAGCAGCCCAGCGACCGGGCGGAACATTCAGTACTTC. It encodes CASSPATGRNIQYF.

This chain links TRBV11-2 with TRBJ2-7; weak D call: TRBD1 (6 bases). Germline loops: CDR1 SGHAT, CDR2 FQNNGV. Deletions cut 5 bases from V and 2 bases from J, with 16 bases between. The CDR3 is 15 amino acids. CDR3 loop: CASSRSRGPTYEQYF. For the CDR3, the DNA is TGTGCCAGCAGCAGATCCAGGGGACCGACCTACGAGCAGTACTTC.

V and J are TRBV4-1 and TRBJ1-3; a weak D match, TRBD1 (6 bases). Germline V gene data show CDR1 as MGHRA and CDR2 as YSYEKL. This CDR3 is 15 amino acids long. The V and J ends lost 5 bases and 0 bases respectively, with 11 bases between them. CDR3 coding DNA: TGCGCCAGCAGCGCAGGGGATTCCTCTGGAAACACCATATATTTT. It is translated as CASSAGDSSGNTIYF.

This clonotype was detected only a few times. CDR3 DNA: TGTGCCACCAGTGATGACAGGGACGGAGGCGGCACAGATACGCAGTATTTT. The encoded protein is CATSDDRDGGGTDTQYF. This sequence joins TRBV24-1 and TRBJ2-3; 7 bases match TRBD1. CDR1 is KGHDR, CDR2 SFDVKD, per germline. CDR3 length: 17 amino acids. Trimming at V came to 3 bases and at J to 1 base, leaving 9 bases not matched to a gene.

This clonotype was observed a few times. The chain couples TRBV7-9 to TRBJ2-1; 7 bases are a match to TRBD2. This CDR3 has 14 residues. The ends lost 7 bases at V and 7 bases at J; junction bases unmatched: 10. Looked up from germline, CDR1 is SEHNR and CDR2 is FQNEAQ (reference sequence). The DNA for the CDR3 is TGTGCCAGCACCGCAGGAGCGGGAAGGAATGAGCAGTTCTTC. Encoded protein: CASTAGAGRNEQFF. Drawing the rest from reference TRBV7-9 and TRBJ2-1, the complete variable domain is DTGVSQNPRHKITKRGQNVTFRCDPISEHNRLYWYRQTLGQGPEFLTYFQNEAQLEKSRLLSDRFSAERPKGSFSTLEIQRTEQGDSAMYLCASTAGAGRNEQFFGPGTRLTVL.

The CDR3: CASSLVSNGPSNYGYTF. The CDR3 DNA reads TGTGCCAGCAGCTTAGTATCTAATGGGCCTTCTAACTATGGCTACACCTTC. The V and J genes are TRBV7-6 and TRBJ1-2; D ambiguous. The germline V gene has CDR1 SGHVS and CDR2 FNYEAQ. V was pared by 1 base and J by 0 bases, with 15 bases between. The CDR3 contains 17 residues.

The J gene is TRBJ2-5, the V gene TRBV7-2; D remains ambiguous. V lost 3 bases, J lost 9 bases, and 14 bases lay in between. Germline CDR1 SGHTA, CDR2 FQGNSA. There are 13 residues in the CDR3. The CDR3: CASSLLPRAAQYF. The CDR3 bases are TGTGCCAGCAGCTTGCTCCCCCGGGCGGCCCAGTACTTC.

The CDR3 sequence is CASSPQQGNTIYF. Written as DNA, the CDR3 is TGTGCCAGCAGCCCCCAACAGGGAAACACCATATATTTT. The V gene is TRBV7-2, the J gene TRBJ1-3; D gene uncertain. Looked up from germline, CDR1 is SGHTA and CDR2 is FQGNSA. V lost 5 bases and J 4 bases, leaving 9 bases between the germline ends. The CDR3 extends over 13 amino acids.

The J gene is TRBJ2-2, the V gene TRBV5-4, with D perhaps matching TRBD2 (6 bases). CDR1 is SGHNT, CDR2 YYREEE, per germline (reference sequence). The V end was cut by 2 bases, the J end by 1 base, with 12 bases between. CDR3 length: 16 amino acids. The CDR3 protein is CASSFAGWRNTGELFF. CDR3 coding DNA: TGTGCCAGCAGCTTTGCGGGGTGGCGGAACACCGGGGAGCTGTTTTTT. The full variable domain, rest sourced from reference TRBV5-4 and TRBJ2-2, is ETGVTQSPTHLIKTRGQQVTLRCSSQSGHNTVSWYQQALGQGPQFIFQYYREEENGRGNFPPRFSGLQFPNYSSELNVNALELDDSALYLCASSFAGWRNTGELFFGEGSRLTVL.

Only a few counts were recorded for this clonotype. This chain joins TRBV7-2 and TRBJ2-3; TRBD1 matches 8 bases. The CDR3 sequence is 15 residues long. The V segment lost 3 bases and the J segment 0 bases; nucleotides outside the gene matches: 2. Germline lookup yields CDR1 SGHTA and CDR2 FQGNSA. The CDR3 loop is CASSLDRDSTDTQYF. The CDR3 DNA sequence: TGTGCCAGCAGCTTGGACAGGGATAGCACAGATACGCAGTATTTT. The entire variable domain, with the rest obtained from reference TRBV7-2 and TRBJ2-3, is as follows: GAGVSQSPSNKVTEKGKDVELRCDPISGHTALYWYRQSLGQGLEFLIYFQGNSAPDKSGLPSDRFSAERTGGSVSTLTIQRTQQEDSAVYLCASSLDRDSTDTQYFGPGTRLTVL.